The clone carrying this T cell receptor (beta chain) has a count of ten or more. This sample is part of a study of T cells in Graves' hyperthyroidism and ophthalmopathy. Amplified TCR beta CDR3 regions came from RNA transcripts. With the HTBI primer set, the TCR CDR3 went through a first round of RT-PCR. One entry per CDR3 protein results from TCRdb running MiXCR on the multiplex PCR reads. The sample has approximately 400,000 distinct CDR3 sequences, approximately 19% seen once. This CDR3 is 16 amino acids long. The V segment lost 5 bases and the J segment 0 bases; nucleotides outside the gene matches: 9. From germline, CDR1 is DFQATT and CDR2 SNEGSKA (reference sequence).

The sequenced material came from blood. V is TRBV20-1 and J is TRBJ2-2; TRBD1 matches 7 bases. The sequence was obtained from a woman aged 18-29 years with Graves' hyperthyroidism. CDR3 region: CSARPHTGANTGELFF. The CDR3 DNA follows: TGCAGTGCTCGCCCACACACAGGGGCGAACACCGGGGAGCTGTTTTTT.